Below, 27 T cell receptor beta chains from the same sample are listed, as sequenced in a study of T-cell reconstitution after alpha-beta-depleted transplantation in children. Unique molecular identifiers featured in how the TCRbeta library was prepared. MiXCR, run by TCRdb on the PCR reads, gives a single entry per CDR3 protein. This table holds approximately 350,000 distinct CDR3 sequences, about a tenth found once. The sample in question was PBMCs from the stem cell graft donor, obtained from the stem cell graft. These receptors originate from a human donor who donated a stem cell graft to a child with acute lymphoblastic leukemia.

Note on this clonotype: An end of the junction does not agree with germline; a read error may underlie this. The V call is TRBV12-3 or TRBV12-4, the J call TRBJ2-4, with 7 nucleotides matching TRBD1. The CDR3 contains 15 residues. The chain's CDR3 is CASSLAGGSKNSQYF. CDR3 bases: TGTGCCAGCAGTTTGGCAGGGGGTTCTAAAAACAGTCAGTACTTC.

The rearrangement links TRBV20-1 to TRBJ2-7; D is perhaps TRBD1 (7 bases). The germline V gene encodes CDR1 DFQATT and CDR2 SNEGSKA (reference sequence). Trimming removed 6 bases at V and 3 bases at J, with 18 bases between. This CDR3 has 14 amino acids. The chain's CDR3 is CSATGVGGFYEQYF. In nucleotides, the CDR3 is TGCAGTGCAACAGGGGTTGGGGGGTTCTACGAGCAGTACTTC.

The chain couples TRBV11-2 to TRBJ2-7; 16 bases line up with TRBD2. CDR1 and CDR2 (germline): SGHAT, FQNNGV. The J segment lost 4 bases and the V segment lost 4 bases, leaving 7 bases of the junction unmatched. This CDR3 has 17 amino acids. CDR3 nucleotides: TGTGCCAGCAGCTCTGGGACTAGCGGGAGGGCCGGGTACGAGCAGTACTTC. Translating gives CASSSGTSGRAGYEQYF. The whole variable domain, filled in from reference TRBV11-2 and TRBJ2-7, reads EAGVAQSPRYKIIEKRQSVAFWCNPISGHATLYWYQQILGQGPKLLIQFQNNGVVDDSQLPKDRFSAERLKGVDSTLKIQPAKLEDSAVYLCASSSGTSGRAGYEQYFGPGTRLTVT.

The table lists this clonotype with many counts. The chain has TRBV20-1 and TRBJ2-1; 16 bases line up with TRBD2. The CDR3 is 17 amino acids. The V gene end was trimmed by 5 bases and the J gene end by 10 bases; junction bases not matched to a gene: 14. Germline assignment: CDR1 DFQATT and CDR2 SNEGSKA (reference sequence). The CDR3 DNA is TGCAGTGCTCCGACAGCCGGGACTAGCGGGAGGGTGGAAGAGCAGTTCTTC. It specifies CSAPTAGTSGRVEEQFF.

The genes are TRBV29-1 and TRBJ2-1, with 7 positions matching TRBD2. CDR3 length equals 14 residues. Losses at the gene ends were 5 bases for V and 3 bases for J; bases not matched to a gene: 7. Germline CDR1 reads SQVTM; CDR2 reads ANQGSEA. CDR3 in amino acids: CSVLREEIYNEQFF. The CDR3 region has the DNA TGCAGCGTTCTCCGGGAGGAGATCTACAATGAGCAGTTCTTC.

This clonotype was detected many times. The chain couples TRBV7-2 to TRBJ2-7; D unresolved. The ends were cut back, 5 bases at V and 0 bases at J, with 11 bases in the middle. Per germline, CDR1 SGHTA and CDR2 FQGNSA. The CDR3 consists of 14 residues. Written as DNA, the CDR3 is TGTGCCAGCAGCCCGATTGTGGCCTCCTACGAGCAGTACTTC. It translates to CASSPIVASYEQYF.

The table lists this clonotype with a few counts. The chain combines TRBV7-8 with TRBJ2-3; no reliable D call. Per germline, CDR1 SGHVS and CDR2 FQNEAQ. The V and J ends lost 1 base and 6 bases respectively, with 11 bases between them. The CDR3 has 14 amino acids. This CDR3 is CASSLGPGRDTQYF. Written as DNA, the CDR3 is TGTGCCAGCAGCTTAGGCCCAGGTCGGGATACGCAGTATTTT.

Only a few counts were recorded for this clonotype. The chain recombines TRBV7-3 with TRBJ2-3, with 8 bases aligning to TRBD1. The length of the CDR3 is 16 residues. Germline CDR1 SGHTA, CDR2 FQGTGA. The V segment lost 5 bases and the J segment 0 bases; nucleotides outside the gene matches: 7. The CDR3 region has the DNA TGTGCCAGCAGCCCCGTAGACAGGGGAAGCACAGATACGCAGTATTTT. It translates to CASSPVDRGSTDTQYF.

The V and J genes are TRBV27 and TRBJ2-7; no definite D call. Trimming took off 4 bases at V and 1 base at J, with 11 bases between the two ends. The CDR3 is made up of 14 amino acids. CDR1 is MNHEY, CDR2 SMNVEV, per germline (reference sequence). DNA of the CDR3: TGTGCCAGCAGTTATATCAGCAATTCCTACGAGCAGTACTTC. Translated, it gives CASSYISNSYEQYF.

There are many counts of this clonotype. The CDR3 region is CASSPGGSYNEQFF. CDR3 sequence (DNA): TGTGCCAGCTCCCCGGGTGGTAGCTACAATGAGCAGTTCTTC. This chain joins TRBV5-4 and TRBJ2-1, with D hard to call. CDR1 is SGHNT, CDR2 YYREEE, per germline (reference sequence). This CDR3 is 14 amino acids long. V was pared by 7 bases and J by 3 bases, with 14 bases between.

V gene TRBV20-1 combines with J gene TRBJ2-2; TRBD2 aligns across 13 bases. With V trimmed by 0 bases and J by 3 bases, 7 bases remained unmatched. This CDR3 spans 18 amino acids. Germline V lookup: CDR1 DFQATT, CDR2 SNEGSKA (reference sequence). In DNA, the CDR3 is TGCAGTGCTAGAGATGGAACTAGCGGGAGGGTCTACACCGGGGAGCTGTTTTTT. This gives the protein CSARDGTSGRVYTGELFF.

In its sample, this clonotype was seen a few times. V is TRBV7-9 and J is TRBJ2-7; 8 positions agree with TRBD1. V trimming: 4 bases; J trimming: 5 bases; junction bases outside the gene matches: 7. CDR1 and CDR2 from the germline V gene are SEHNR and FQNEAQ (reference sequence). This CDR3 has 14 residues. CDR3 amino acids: CASSSGQGGDEQYF. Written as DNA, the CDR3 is TGTGCCAGCAGCTCCGGACAGGGTGGAGACGAGCAGTACTTC.

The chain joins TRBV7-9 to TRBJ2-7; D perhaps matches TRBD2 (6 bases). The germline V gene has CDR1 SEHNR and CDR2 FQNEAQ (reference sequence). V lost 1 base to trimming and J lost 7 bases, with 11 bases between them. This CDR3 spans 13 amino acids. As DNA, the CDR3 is TGTGCCAGCAGCTTAGAAGCGGCGGGGGAGCAGTACTTC. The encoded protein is CASSLEAAGEQYF.

The CDR3 DNA follows: TGTGCCAGCAGCTTAGGTCCTCCACCGGGGGAGACCCAGTACTTC. Translation: CASSLGPPPGETQYF. V and J are TRBV11-2 and TRBJ2-5, with D perhaps matching TRBD2 (5 bases). Germline CDR1 is SGHAT and CDR2 is FQNNGV. Trimming took 1 base from V and 5 from J, leaving 14 bases between them. The CDR3 has 15 residues.

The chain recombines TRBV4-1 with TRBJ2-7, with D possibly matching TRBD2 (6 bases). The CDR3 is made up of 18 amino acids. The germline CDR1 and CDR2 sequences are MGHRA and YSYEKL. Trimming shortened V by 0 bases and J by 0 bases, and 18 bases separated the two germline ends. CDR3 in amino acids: CASSQEAYAAGSSYEQYF. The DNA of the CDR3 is TGCGCCAGCAGCCAAGAAGCATATGCGGCGGGGAGCTCCTACGAGCAGTACTTC.

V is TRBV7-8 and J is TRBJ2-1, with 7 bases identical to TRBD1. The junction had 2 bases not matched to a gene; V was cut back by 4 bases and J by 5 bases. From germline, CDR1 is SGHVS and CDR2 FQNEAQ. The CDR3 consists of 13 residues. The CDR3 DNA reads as TGTGCCAGCAGCTATGACAGGGACAATGAGCAGTTCTTC. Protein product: CASSYDRDNEQFF.

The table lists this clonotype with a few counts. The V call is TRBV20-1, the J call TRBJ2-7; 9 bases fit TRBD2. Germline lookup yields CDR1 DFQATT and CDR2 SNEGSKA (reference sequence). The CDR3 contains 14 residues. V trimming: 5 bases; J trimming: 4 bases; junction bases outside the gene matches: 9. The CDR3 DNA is TGCAGTGCTGCATCTAGCGGGGTGGGGTACGAGCAGTACTTC. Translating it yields CSAASSGVGYEQYF.

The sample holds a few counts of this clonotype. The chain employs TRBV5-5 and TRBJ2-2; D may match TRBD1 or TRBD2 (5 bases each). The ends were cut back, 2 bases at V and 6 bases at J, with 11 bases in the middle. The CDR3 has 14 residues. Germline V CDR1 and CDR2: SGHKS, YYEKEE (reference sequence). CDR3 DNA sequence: TGTGCCAGCAGCTTACAGGAGGCGGCCGGGGAGCTGTTTTTT. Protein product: CASSLQEAAGELFF. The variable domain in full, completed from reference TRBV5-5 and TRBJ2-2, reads DAGVTQSPTHLIKTRGQQVTLRCSPISGHKSVSWYQQVLGQGPQFIFQYYEKEERGRGNFPDRFSARQFPNYSSELNVNALLLGDSALYLCASSLQEAAGELFFGEGSRLTVL.

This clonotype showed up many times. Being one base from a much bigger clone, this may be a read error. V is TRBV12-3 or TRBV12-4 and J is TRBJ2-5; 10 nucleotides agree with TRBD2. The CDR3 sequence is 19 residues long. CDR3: CASCLYRLAGVGGQETQYF. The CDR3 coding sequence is TGTGCCAGCTGTTTATATCGGCTAGCGGGAGTTGGGGGCCAAGAGACCCAGTACTTC.

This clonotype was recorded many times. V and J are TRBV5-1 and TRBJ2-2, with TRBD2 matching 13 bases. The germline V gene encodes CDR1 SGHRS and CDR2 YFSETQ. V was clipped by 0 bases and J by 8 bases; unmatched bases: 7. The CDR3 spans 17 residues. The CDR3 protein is CASSLEGLAGVEGELFF. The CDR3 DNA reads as TGCGCCAGCAGCTTGGAAGGACTAGCGGGAGTCGAGGGGGAGCTGTTTTTT.

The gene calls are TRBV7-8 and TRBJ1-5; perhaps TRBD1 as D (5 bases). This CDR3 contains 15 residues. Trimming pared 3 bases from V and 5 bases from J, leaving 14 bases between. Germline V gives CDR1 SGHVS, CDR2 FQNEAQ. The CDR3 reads CASSFSGSGDQPQHF. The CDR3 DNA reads TGTGCCAGCAGCTTTAGTGGGTCGGGGGATCAGCCCCAGCATTTT.

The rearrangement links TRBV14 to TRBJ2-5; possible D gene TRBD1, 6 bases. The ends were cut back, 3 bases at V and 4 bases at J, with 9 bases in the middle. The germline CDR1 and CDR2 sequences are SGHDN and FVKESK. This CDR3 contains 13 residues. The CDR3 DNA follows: TGTGCCAGCAGCCACCGAGGGGGAGAGACCCAGTACTTC. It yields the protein CASSHRGGETQYF.

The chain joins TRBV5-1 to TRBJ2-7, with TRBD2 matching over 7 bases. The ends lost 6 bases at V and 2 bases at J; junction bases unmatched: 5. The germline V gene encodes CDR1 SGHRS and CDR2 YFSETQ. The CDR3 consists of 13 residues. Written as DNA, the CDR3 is TGCGCCAGCAAACGGGGGGATCCCTACGAGCAGTACTTC. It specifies CASKRGDPYEQYF.

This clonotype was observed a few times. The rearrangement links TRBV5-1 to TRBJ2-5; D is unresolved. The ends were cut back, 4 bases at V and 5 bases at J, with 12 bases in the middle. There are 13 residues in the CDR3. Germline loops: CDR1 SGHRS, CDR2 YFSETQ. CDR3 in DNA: TGCGCCAGCAGCAGGGTCGTTGGCGAGACCCAGTACTTC. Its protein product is CASSRVVGETQYF.

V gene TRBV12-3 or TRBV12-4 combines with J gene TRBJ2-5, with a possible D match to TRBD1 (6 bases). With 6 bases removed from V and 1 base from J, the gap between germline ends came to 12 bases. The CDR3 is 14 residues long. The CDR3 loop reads CASSSGDPQETQYF. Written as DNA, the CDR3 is TGTGCCAGCAGCTCAGGGGACCCCCAAGAGACCCAGTACTTC.

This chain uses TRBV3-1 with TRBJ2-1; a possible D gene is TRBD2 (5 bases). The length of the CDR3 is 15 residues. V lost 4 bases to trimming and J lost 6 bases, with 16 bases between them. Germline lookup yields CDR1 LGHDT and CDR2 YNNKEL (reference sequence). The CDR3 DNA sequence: TGTGCCAGCAGCCCGACCGGGATTAGGTTCAATGAGCAGTTCTTC. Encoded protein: CASSPTGIRFNEQFF.

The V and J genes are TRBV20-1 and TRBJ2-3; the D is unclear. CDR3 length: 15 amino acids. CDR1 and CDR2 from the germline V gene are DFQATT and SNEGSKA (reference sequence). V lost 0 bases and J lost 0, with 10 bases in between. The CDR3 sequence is CSARDPLRSTDTQYF. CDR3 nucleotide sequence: TGCAGTGCTAGAGACCCCCTCAGAAGCACAGATACGCAGTATTTT.